This TCR beta chain was profiled in a study of PD-1 blockade in mismatch repair-deficient tumors. In the study overall: Patients had approximately 11 mismatch repair-deficient cancer types and were previously treated and progressing.

Concerning this clone itself: The antigen remains undetermined.

Study-wide findings and caveats: Tumor-resident clones, often undetectable pretreatment in blood, expanded then contracted after pembrolizumab.

Method: immunoSEQ multiplex PCR; TCRdb's copy keeps in-frame clones and lacks some. The sample lists more than 30,000 clones, approximately 81% occurring once. TCRs were sequenced from three patients responding to pembrolizumab. CDR3 size: 15 residues. Germline CDR1 SNHLY, CDR2 FYNNEI. J was trimmed by 2 bases and V by 4 bases; bases with no gene match: 7. The TCR was taken from an adult with mismatch repair-deficient cancer. V gene TRBV2 combines with J gene TRBJ2-5, with 7 positions matching TRBD1. Specimen: peripheral blood, collected about 76 weeks after starting pembrolizumab. The CDR3 coding sequence is TGTGCCAGCAGTGCGGCAGGGGGTGAGCAAGAGACCCAGTACTTC. It is translated as CASSAAGGEQETQYF.